This T cell receptor (beta chain) came from a study of T-cell reconstitution after alpha-beta-depleted transplantation in children. About this clonotype itself: What it binds is unknown. This may come from a read error, since a much larger clone is one base off.

Study-wide findings and caveats: Several hundred graft clones that had expanded were reportedly the source of alpha-beta T cells about two months after transplant.

Unique molecular identifiers were incorporated into the prepared TCRbeta library. TCRdb fed the PCR reads into MiXCR, producing one record per CDR3 protein. The sample shows about 510,000 distinct CDR3 sequences, about 10% of them seen only once. Germline V gene data show CDR1 as SGHRS and CDR2 as YFSETQ. This CDR3 has 14 amino acids. The receptor comes from a female patient aged 2-15 years who had a stem cell transplant for aplastic anemia, so the T cells may come from the graft donor. V gene TRBV5-1 combines with J gene TRBJ2-2; either TRBD1 or TRBD2 may supply D (5 bases each). This specimen consisted of PBMCs, mostly from graft donor cells, obtained 180 days after TCRalphabeta/CD19-depleted stem cell transplant. CDR3 DNA: TGCGCCAGCAGCCTCGCTAGGGTTCCCGGGGACCTGTTTTTT. Amino acids: CASSLARVPGDLFF. Supplemented by reference TRBV5-1 and TRBJ2-2, the full variable domain reads KAGVTQTPRYLIKTRGQQVTLSCSPISGHRSVSWYQQTPGQGLQFLFEYFSETQRNKGNFPGRFSGRQFSNSRSEMNVSTLELGDSALYLCASSLARVPGDLFFGEGSRLTVL.